The source of this T cell receptor beta chain is a study of early T cells in non-severe SARS-CoV-2 infection. Study-wide context: Bulk RNA from unsorted whole blood was sequenced; chains were unpaired.

Individual cDNA molecules were tagged with unique molecular identifiers, the study reported. MiXCR was run by TCRdb on the 5' RACE reads, yielding one entry per CDR3 protein. The table lists fewer than 80,000 distinct CDR3 sequences, roughly 9.5% of them singletons. In its sample, this clonotype was seen a few times. What it binds is not known. Study-level results: Comparison of clonotypes with VDJdb favored anti-spike CD8 responses while missing private and CD4 specificities.

The CDR3 consists of 14 residues. Trimming at V came to 8 bases and at J to 2 bases, leaving 9 bases not matched to a gene. Germline values: CDR1 SNHLY, CDR2 FYNNEI. Sequenced input: whole blood. The chain couples TRBV2 to TRBJ2-7, with 7 bases lining up with TRBD1. This receptor was obtained from an adult who was a healthcare worker with PCR-confirmed SARS-CoV-2 infection or an uninfected control (not recorded which). The CDR3 spells CASLRDRQTYEQYF. For the CDR3, the DNA is TGTGCCAGCCTCCGGGACAGACAAACCTACGAGCAGTACTTC.